The rows below give T cell receptor beta chains drawn from one sample of a study of blood T cell repertoires in COVID-19. TCRdb's table, derived via immunoSEQ multiplex PCR, lists solely in-frame clones and lacks some. The sample records tens of thousands of clones, around 84% being singletons. The specimen sequenced was peripheral blood. Receptors originate from a man aged 45-65 years with active or convalescent COVID-19. The CDR3 runs from the conserved cysteine through the conserved F or W. D genes are given only for firm matches. Where a row states a size, it is once, few, many or the class of an expanded clone; other rows omit it.

clone_size j_call d_call v_call cdr3_aa cdr3_nt
. TRBJ1-2 . TRBV7-9 CASSLSGVSNYGYTF TGTGCCAGCAGCTTGTCAGGCGTTTCTAACTATGGCTACACCTTC
. TRBJ1-2 TRBD1 TRBV24-1 CATSDAGQGSSTYYGYTF TGTGCCACCAGTGACGCGGGACAGGGGTCCTCAACTTACTATGGCTACACCTTC
once TRBJ1-5 . TRBV6-5 CASTPQGIFQPQHF TGTGCCAGTACACCACAGGGTATCTTTCAGCCCCAGCATTTT
. TRBJ2-2 . TRBV4-1 CASSQVLSRAGFTGELFF TGCGCCAGCAGCCAAGTTTTGTCGCGTGCGGGGTTCACCGGGGAGCTGTTTTTT
. TRBJ1-1 TRBD1 TRBV6-5 CASSYSNRGITEAFF TGTGCCAGCAGTTACTCAAACAGGGGGATCACTGAAGCTTTCTTT
. TRBJ1-4 . TRBV7-2 CASSPGEFREEKLFF TGTGCCAGCAGCCCAGGGGAGTTCAGGGAAGAAAAACTGTTTTTT
once TRBJ2-3 . TRBV4-1 CASSQGNSAPDTQYF TGCGCCAGCAGCCAAGGGAATAGCGCCCCAGATACGCAGTATTTT
once TRBJ2-5 TRBD1 TRBV6-5 CASEGANQETQYF TGTGCCAGCGAGGGGGCGAACCAAGAGACCCAGTACTTC
. TRBJ2-7 TRBD2 TRBV7-9 CASSLSASGVHEQYF TGTGCCAGCAGCTTATCAGCTAGCGGGGTGCACGAGCAGTACTTC
. TRBJ2-7 . TRBV7-6 CASSLARAASYEQYF TGTGCCAGCAGCTTAGCGAGGGCAGCCTCCTACGAGCAGTACTTC
. TRBJ1-1 . TRBV12-5 CASGLSSDRGGTEAFF TGTGCTAGTGGTTTGTCATCGGACAGAGGGGGCACTGAAGCTTTCTTT
once TRBJ2-1 . TRBV18 CASSPPYRAGNEQFF TGTGCCAGCTCACCACCGTACAGGGCGGGTAATGAGCAGTTCTTC
. TRBJ2-2 TRBD2 TRBV11-2 CASSYSGGAGELFF TGTGCCAGCAGCTACAGCGGGGGCGCCGGGGAGCTGTTTTTT
. TRBJ2-2 TRBD1 TRBV5-1 CASSPGTGVAGELFF TGCGCCAGCAGCCCTGGGACAGGGGTGGCCGGGGAGCTGTTTTTT
. TRBJ1-1 TRBD1 TRBV7-6 CASSREAGGLSTEAFF TGTGCCAGCAGCCGAGAGGCAGGGGGGTTGTCGACTGAAGCTTTCTTT
. TRBJ2-3 TRBD2 TRBV27 CASSSHGTSGGASTDTQYF TGTGCCAGCAGTTCCCACGGGACTAGCGGGGGGGCCTCCACAGATACGCAGTATTTT
. TRBJ2-2 . TRBV11-3 CASSLGRGVTTGELFF TGTGCCAGCAGCTTAGGCAGGGGCGTTACGACCGGGGAGCTGTTTTTT
. TRBJ2-7 . TRBV5-1 CASSLGLYEQYF TGCGCCAGCAGCTTGGGACTCTACGAGCAGTACTTC
. TRBJ1-5 . TRBV27 CANPGHLRDQPQHF TGTGCCAACCCGGGACATCTAAGGGATCAGCCCCAGCATTTT
. TRBJ1-5 . TRBV7-9 CASSHDGVNQPQHF TGTGCCAGCAGCCACGACGGGGTTAATCAGCCCCAGCATTTT
. TRBJ1-1 TRBD1 TRBV19 CASSIDRTQGVRNTEAFF TGTGCCAGTAGTATAGACCGGACACAGGGGGTACGGAACACTGAAGCTTTCTTT
. TRBJ1-1 . TRBV23-1 CASSTPPSPGHMNTEAFF TGCGCCAGCAGCACCCCCCCCAGTCCGGGACATATGAACACTGAAGCTTTCTTT
. TRBJ1-1 . TRBV7-9 CASSAPGLEAFF TGTGCCAGCAGCGCCCCTGGACTAGAAGCTTTCTTT
. TRBJ1-3 TRBD1 TRBV27 CASSLKGDRVTGNTIYF TGTGCCAGCAGTTTGAAGGGAGACAGGGTAACTGGAAACACCATATATTTT